This passage covers 13 T cell receptor beta chains from one sample sequenced in a study of human T cells and chemical hapten exposure. One entry per CDR3 protein, called by TCRdb with MiXCR from the RACE reads. The sample contains fewer than 350,000 distinct CDR3 sequences, 7.7% of which appear only once. Time point noted: pre-sensitization, week 0. Described treatment: therapeutic diphenylcyclopropenone sensitization with weekly scalp DPC. The specimen comprised whole blood, sampled in connection with sensitization to the hapten diphenylcyclopropenone (DPC). All receptors derive from a man between 18 and 35 years old with alopecia areata. Some clones in this sample may be carry-over from other donors' samples.

Only a few counts were recorded for this clonotype. The CDR3 spells CSASGWALSGNTIYF. CDR3 DNA: TGCAGTGCTAGCGGGTGGGCGCTCTCTGGAAACACCATATATTTT. V gene TRBV20-1 combines with J gene TRBJ1-3; D is undetermined. V lost 3 bases and J 0 bases, leaving 12 bases between the germline ends. Germline lookup yields CDR1 DFQATT and CDR2 SNEGSKA (reference sequence). The CDR3 has 15 amino acids.

The chain combines TRBV29-1 with TRBJ2-7; D assignment may be TRBD1 or TRBD2 (5 bases each). Trimming removed 5 bases from V and 2 bases from J, with 16 bases in between. Germline loops: CDR1 SQVTM, CDR2 ANQGSEA. The CDR3 has 14 amino acids. The CDR3 here is CSVQGGGPAYEQYV. The CDR3 coding sequence is TGCAGCGTTCAGGGTGGGGGACCAGCCTACGAGCAGTACGTC.

This clonotype was found many times. This chain connects TRBV7-8 to TRBJ2-5, with 8 bases that match TRBD2. V lost 5 bases and J lost 3; bases outside the gene matches: 5. CDR1 SGHVS and CDR2 FQNEAQ come from the germline V gene. CDR3 size: 14 residues. The CDR3 region has the DNA TGTGCCAGCAGCCCCACTAGCGGCAAAGAGACCCAGTACTTC. Its protein is CASSPTSGKETQYF. The whole variable domain, remainder taken from reference TRBV7-8 and TRBJ2-5, is GAGVSQSPRYKVAKRGQDVALRCDPISGHVSLFWYQQALGQGPEFLTYFQNEAQLDKSGLPSDRFFAERPEGSVSTLKIQRTQQEDSAVYLCASSPTSGKETQYFGPGTRLLVL.

This chain links TRBV15 with TRBJ2-5; D perhaps matches TRBD2 (6 bases). Looked up from germline, CDR1 is LNHNV and CDR2 is YYDKDF (reference sequence). The ends were cut back, 3 bases at V and 6 bases at J, with 20 bases in the middle. The CDR3 spans 16 residues. The CDR3 DNA reads as TGTGCCACCAGCAGCTCAGCCGGGACTCGCGGACAGACCCAGTACTTC. It is translated as CATSSSAGTRGQTQYF.

The V gene is TRBV7-9, the J gene TRBJ1-5; D might be TRBD1 (6 bases). V was clipped by 2 bases and J by 7 bases, with 12 bases between them. The germline gives CDR1 SEHNR, CDR2 FQNEAQ (reference sequence). This CDR3 is built from 14 residues. The CDR3 sequence is CASSLTSQGQPQHF. The CDR3 region has the DNA TGTGCCAGCAGCTTAACCAGCCAGGGGCAGCCCCAGCATTTT.

This chain connects TRBV6-6 to TRBJ2-6, with 7 bases aligning to TRBD1. The CDR3 length is 18 residues. V dropped 0 bases and J dropped 2; count of bases not matched to a gene: 7. Germline V gene sequence: CDR1 MNHNY, CDR2 SVGAGI (reference sequence). The CDR3: CASSYSPGGNPGANVLTF. In DNA form, the CDR3 reads TGTGCCAGCAGTTACTCGCCAGGGGGAAACCCTGGGGCCAACGTCCTGACTTTC.

In this sample, this clonotype turned up many times. V and J are TRBV7-9 and TRBJ2-5, with D tentatively TRBD1 (6 bases). CDR3 length: 15 amino acids. Germline V gene sequence: CDR1 SEHNR, CDR2 FQNEAQ (reference sequence). V was shortened by 4 bases and J by 4 bases, with 16 bases between the two germline ends. CDR3 in amino acids: CASSSLQGEPETQYF. CDR3 nucleotides: TGTGCCAGCAGCTCGTTACAGGGTGAACCAGAGACCCAGTACTTC.

This clonotype was counted only a few times. The rearrangement links TRBV20-1 to TRBJ2-7; TRBD2 matches 13 bases. Germline CDR1 and CDR2: DFQATT and SNEGSKA (reference sequence). The CDR3 consists of 15 residues. Trimming took 5 bases from V and 9 from J; bases not matched to a gene: 13. This chain's CDR3 is CSAVGTSGTPAVQYF. The CDR3 DNA sequence: TGCAGTGCTGTAGGGACTAGCGGGACACCCGCGGTGCAGTACTTC.

This clonotype came up a few times. The V and J genes are TRBV9 and TRBJ2-2; 11 bases line up with TRBD1. Germline CDR1 is SGDLS and CDR2 is YYNGEE. This CDR3 is built from 15 residues. V was clipped by 0 bases and J by 7 bases; unmatched bases: 2. As DNA, the CDR3 is TGTGCCAGCAGCGTAGGGACAGGGGGCGGCGGGGAGCTGTTTTTT. This encodes CASSVGTGGGGELFF.

The chain recombines TRBV12-3 or TRBV12-4 with TRBJ1-1, with no clear D. The V gene lost 2 bases and the J gene lost 11 bases, with 6 bases spanning the gap. This CDR3 comprises 10 residues. The CDR3 region has the DNA TGTGCCAGCAGTTTAAGCGGTGCTTTCTTT. This encodes CASSLSGAFF.

This clonotype came up a few times. This chain links TRBV4-3 with TRBJ1-6; D gene ambiguous. The CDR3 is 15 residues long. CDR1 and CDR2 (germline): LGHNA, YSLEER. V gave up 0 bases and J gave up 7 bases, with 10 bases separating them. The CDR3 is CASSQEIRGNSPLHF. The CDR3 nucleotides are TGCGCCAGCAGCCAAGAAATTCGAGGGAATTCACCCCTCCACTTT.

The chain has TRBV6-2 or TRBV6-3 and TRBJ2-1; D is unresolved. CDR1 and CDR2 (germline): MNHEY, SVGEGT. The V end was cut by 6 bases, the J end by 0 bases, with 9 bases between. The CDR3 is 14 residues long. CDR3 in amino acids: CASRKSSSYNEQFF. The CDR3 coding sequence is TGTGCCAGCAGGAAGTCTAGCTCCTACAATGAGCAGTTCTTC.

The J gene is TRBJ2-1, the V gene TRBV4-2, with 8 bases fitting TRBD2. Germline V lookup: CDR1 LGHNA, CDR2 YNFKEQ. This CDR3 contains 16 residues. The V gene end was trimmed by 2 bases and the J gene end by 1 base; junction bases not matched to a gene: 4. CDR3 DNA: TGTGCCAGCAGCCAACCGGGGGGGAAGTCCTACAATGAGCAGTTCTTC. Translation gives CASSQPGGKSYNEQFF.